The 15 T cell receptor beta chains reported below all come from one sample, sequenced in a study of human T cells and chemical hapten exposure. Time point of the sample: patch test 3, about 24 weeks after DPC sensitization. As for treatment: therapeutic diphenylcyclopropenone sensitization with weekly scalp DPC. TCRdb independently ran MiXCR on the RACE reads; one entry per CDR3 protein. This sample carries under 130,000 distinct CDR3 sequences, less than 40% of them seen once, and the ten largest clones take less than 3%. The sequencing here drew on whole blood, taken in connection with sensitization to the hapten diphenylcyclopropenone (DPC). Source of these receptors: a man aged 35 to 55 with alopecia areata. Some clones in this sample may be carry-over from other donors' samples.

Only a few counts were recorded for this clonotype. V is TRBV20-1 and J is TRBJ2-3; the D gene is possibly TRBD2 (5 bases). Trimming took off 0 bases at V and 4 bases at J, with 26 bases between the two ends. CDR1 DFQATT and CDR2 SNEGSKA come from the germline V gene (reference sequence). This CDR3 comprises 19 residues. The CDR3 DNA reads as TGCAGTGCTAGAGATGGTTATTGGCAAACCGGGATGATAGCAGATACGCAGTATTTT. It codes for CSARDGYWQTGMIADTQYF.

This chain uses TRBV11-3 with TRBJ1-2, with 11 bases aligning to TRBD1. Per germline, CDR1 SGHNT and CDR2 YENEEA. The CDR3 is made up of 14 amino acids. V dropped 3 bases and J dropped 8; count of bases not matched to a gene: 5. The CDR3 region is CASSLDRGRGGYTF. CDR3 sequence (DNA): TGTGCCAGCAGCTTGGACAGGGGGCGCGGGGGCTACACCTTC.

V and J are TRBV11-2 and TRBJ2-7; 7 positions match TRBD2. The CDR3 covers 16 residues. Per the germline V gene, CDR1 is SGHAT and CDR2 is FQNNGV. Trimming at V came to 1 base and at J to 3 bases, leaving 9 bases not matched to a gene. Written as DNA, the CDR3 is TGTGCCAGCAGCTTAGCGGTGTCTAGCGGATACTACGAGCAGTACTTC. The encoded protein is CASSLAVSSGYYEQYF. The whole variable domain, remainder taken from reference TRBV11-2 and TRBJ2-7, is EAGVAQSPRYKIIEKRQSVAFWCNPISGHATLYWYQQILGQGPKLLIQFQNNGVVDDSQLPKDRFSAERLKGVDSTLKIQPAKLEDSAVYLCASSLAVSSGYYEQYFGPGTRLTVT.

This clonotype was counted many times. The V gene is TRBV29-1, the J gene TRBJ2-3; TRBD2 matches 11 bases. V lost 5 bases, J lost 1 base, and 8 bases stayed unmatched. This CDR3 has 16 residues. Germline CDR1 reads SQVTM; CDR2 reads ANQGSEA. The chain's CDR3 is CSVPGTSGLRTDTQYF. The CDR3 DNA reads as TGCAGCGTTCCCGGGACTAGCGGCCTTCGCACAGATACGCAGTATTTT.

The CDR3: CAISEVTLGDTEAFF. CDR3 DNA sequence: TGTGCCATCAGTGAGGTTACACTCGGGGACACTGAAGCTTTCTTT. V is TRBV10-3 and J is TRBJ1-1; no clear D gene. From germline, CDR1 is ENHRY and CDR2 SYGVKD. CDR3 length equals 15 residues. Trimming removed 2 bases at V and 3 bases at J, with 13 bases between.

In this sample, this clonotype turned up a few times. This chain's CDR3 is CASSKTPASDTQYF. The CDR3 DNA sequence: TGCGCCAGCAGCAAGACACCGGCGTCAGATACGCAGTATTTT. This chain uses TRBV5-1 with TRBJ2-3; no clear D. The length of the CDR3 is 14 residues. The V and J ends lost 4 bases and 4 bases respectively, with 13 bases between them. Germline V gives CDR1 SGHRS, CDR2 YFSETQ.

This chain joins TRBV27 and TRBJ1-3; TRBD1 aligns across 7 bases. The V gene end was trimmed by 6 bases and the J gene end by 2 bases; junction bases not matched to a gene: 7. The CDR3 has 15 residues. The V gene's germline CDR1 is MNHEY and CDR2 SMNVEV (reference sequence). CDR3: CASSPTGVAGNTIYF. For the CDR3, the DNA is TGTGCCAGCAGCCCAACAGGGGTCGCTGGAAACACCATATATTTT.

This clonotype appeared a few times. The chain uses TRBV29-1 and TRBJ1-1; a possible D gene is TRBD1 (5 bases). Per germline, CDR1 SQVTM and CDR2 ANQGSEA. The CDR3 loop spans 16 amino acids. Trimming left V 2 bases short and J 5 bases short, with 21 bases between. The CDR3 protein is CSVERLGGMTRTEAFF. The CDR3 nucleotides are TGCAGCGTTGAAAGATTGGGGGGGATGACGCGGACTGAAGCTTTCTTT.

This clonotype was counted only a few times. The chain carries TRBV5-1 and TRBJ2-4; TRBD1 matches 8 bases. The trim removed 4 bases at V and 5 bases at J, leaving 5 bases unmatched. This CDR3 region has 14 residues. From germline, CDR1 is SGHRS and CDR2 YFSETQ. CDR3 in amino acids: CASSLTGEQNIQYF. The CDR3, as DNA: TGCGCCAGCAGCCTGACAGGGGAACAAAACATTCAGTACTTC.

A few counts support this clonotype. V usage is TRBV15 and J usage is TRBJ1-5; possibly TRBD1 for D (5 bases). The V gene lost 5 bases and the J gene lost 4 bases, with 12 bases spanning the gap. Germline V gives CDR1 LNHNV, CDR2 YYDKDF (reference sequence). This CDR3 contains 14 residues. The CDR3 here is CATSHGGGNQPQHF. The CDR3 DNA follows: TGTGCCACCAGCCACGGGGGGGGAAATCAGCCCCAGCATTTT.

This clonotype was observed a handful of times. V gene TRBV11-3 combines with J gene TRBJ1-2; the match to TRBD1 covers 7 bases. The CDR3 consists of 13 residues. V shed 2 bases and J 3 bases; nucleotides not matched to a gene: 0. CDR1 and CDR2 from the germline V gene are SGHNT and YENEEA. CDR3 loop: CASSLQGDYGYTF. CDR3 bases: TGTGCCAGCAGCTTACAGGGGGACTATGGCTACACCTTC.

This clonotype was counted between two and nine times. The rearrangement links TRBV18 to TRBJ2-3, with TRBD1 matching 8 bases. The germline CDR1 and CDR2 sequences are KGHSH and LQKENI. V lost 2 bases, J lost 3 bases, and 4 bases stayed unmatched. This CDR3 has 15 amino acids. CDR3 sequence: CASSPSQGATDTQYF. CDR3 nucleotides: TGTGCCAGCTCACCATCGCAGGGGGCGACAGATACGCAGTATTTT.

This clonotype was seen a handful of times. The V call is TRBV6-6, the J call TRBJ1-4; D gene unclear. Deletions cut 4 bases from V and 8 bases from J, with 20 bases between. Germline CDR1 and CDR2: MNHNY and SVGAGI (reference sequence). CDR3 size: 16 residues. Here the CDR3 reads CASSSGDFLPGEKLFF. CDR3 coding DNA: TGTGCCAGCAGTTCCGGAGACTTTCTCCCCGGGGAAAAACTGTTTTTT.

In this sample, this clonotype turned up a few times. J is TRBJ2-7 and V is TRBV5-1; TRBD2 agrees at 9 bases. This CDR3 comprises 15 residues. Germline V lookup: CDR1 SGHRS, CDR2 YFSETQ. V lost 0 bases, J lost 6 bases, and 7 bases stayed unmatched. Here the CDR3 DNA reads TGCGCCAGCAGCTTGGCCGGCCTAGCGGGGTCCGAGCAGTACGTC. Its protein product is CASSLAGLAGSEQYV.

The chain links TRBV6-2 or TRBV6-3 to TRBJ2-5; D not resolved. V was clipped by 8 bases and J by 5 bases, with 9 bases between them. From germline, CDR1 is MNHEY and CDR2 SVGEGT. The CDR3 covers 11 residues. CDR3 nucleotides: TGTGCCAGCGGTCCCCAGGAGACCCAGTACTTC. Translating gives CASGPQETQYF.